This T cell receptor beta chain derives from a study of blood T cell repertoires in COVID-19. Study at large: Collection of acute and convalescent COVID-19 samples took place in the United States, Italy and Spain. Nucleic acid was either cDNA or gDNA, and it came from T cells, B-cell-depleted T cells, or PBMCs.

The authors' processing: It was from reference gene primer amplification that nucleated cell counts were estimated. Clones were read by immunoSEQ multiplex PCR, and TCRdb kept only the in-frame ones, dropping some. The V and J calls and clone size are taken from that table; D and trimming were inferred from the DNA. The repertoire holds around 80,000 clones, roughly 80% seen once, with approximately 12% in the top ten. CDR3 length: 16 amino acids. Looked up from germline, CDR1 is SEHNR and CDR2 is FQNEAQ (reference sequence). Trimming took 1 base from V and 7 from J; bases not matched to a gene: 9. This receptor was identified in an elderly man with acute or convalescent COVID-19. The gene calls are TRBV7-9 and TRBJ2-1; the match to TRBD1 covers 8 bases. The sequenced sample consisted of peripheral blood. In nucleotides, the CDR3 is TGTGCCAGCAGCTTAGTTTCCGGACAGGGTAAAAATGAGCAGTTCTTC. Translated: CASSLVSGQGKNEQFF.